The entry below describes one T cell receptor beta chain. What it binds is unknown. These data originate in a study of OX40 agonist ivuxolimab in advanced cancers. Across the whole study: Dose-escalation subjects each had hepatocellular carcinoma, melanoma, renal cell or head and neck cancer. A male proportion of 82.7% was recorded, with mean age 60 years and range roughly 23 to 79. Study-wide results and caveats: Certain nonresponding patients likewise had low normalized T-cell clonal expansion. In the expanded peripheral T cells, antigen specificity was never determined.

The V end lost 6 bases, the J end lost 0 bases, and 6 bases lay between the germline ends. The CDR3 covers 14 residues. In germline, CDR1 is MDHEN, CDR2 SYDVKM. Sequencing used immunoSEQ multiplex PCR; TCRdb keeps in-frame clones, though not all of them. Counted here are under 75,000 clones, about 86% occurring once; the ten biggest clones make up about 0.78%. The clonotype originates from an adult with an advanced solid tumor such as melanoma, head and neck, liver or kidney cancer. The chain carries TRBV28 and TRBJ2-6; D is ambiguous. Material: CD4+ or CD8+ T cells sorted from blood, obtained in a trial of the OX40 agonist ivuxolimab. The chain's CDR3 is CASRDRSGANVLTF. CDR3 nucleotide sequence: TGTGCCAGCAGGGACCGCTCTGGGGCCAACGTCCTGACTTTC.